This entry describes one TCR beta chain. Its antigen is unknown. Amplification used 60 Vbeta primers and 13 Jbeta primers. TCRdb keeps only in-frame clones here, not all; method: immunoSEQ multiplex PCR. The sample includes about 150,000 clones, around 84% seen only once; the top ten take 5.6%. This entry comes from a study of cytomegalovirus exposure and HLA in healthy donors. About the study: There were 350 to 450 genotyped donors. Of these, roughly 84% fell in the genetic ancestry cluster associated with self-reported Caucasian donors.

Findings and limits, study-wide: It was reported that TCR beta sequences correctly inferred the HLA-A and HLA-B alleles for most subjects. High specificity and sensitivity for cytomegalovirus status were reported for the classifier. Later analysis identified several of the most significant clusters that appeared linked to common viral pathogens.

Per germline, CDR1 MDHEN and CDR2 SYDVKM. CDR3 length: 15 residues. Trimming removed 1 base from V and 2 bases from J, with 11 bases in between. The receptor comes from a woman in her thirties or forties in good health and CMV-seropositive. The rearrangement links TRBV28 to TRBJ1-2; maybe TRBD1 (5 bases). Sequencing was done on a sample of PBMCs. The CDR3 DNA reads TGTGCCAGCAGTTTATATCCGACAGAGAACTATGGCTACACCTTC. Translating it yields CASSLYPTENYGYTF.